A single sample is the source of the 32 T cell receptor beta chains below, sequenced in a study of blood T cell repertoires in COVID-19 (dated by TCRdb to 2020 to 2022). The library was produced with the immunoSEQ multiplex PCR assay. The table comes from immuneACCESS by way of TCRdb, which keeps in-frame sequences with V and J called. Part of the clones is missing from these tables; in studies checked, under half for an unresolved V gene and the rest for unknown reasons. Across this sample there are roughly 120,000 clones, with more than 75% seen only once. The top ten constitute 7.9% of the sample. Sequenced sample: peripheral blood. These receptors came from a man between 65 and 85 years old with acute or convalescent COVID-19.

The chain couples TRBV19 to TRBJ2-6; D gene uncertain. V was shortened by 5 bases and J by 0 bases, with 20 bases between the two germline ends. CDR3 length: 19 amino acids. Germline loops: CDR1 LNHDA, CDR2 SQIVND (reference sequence). The CDR3: CASSWIRVLQSSGANVLTF. The CDR3 DNA reads TGTGCCAGTAGTTGGATTAGAGTACTACAATCCTCTGGGGCCAACGTCCTGACTTTC.

The chain combines TRBV28 with TRBJ2-5; TRBD2 might be the D (6 bases). Trimming cost V 6 bases and J 5 bases, with 13 bases left between them. The CDR3 has 13 residues. The germline V gene has CDR1 MDHEN and CDR2 SYDVKM. The CDR3 is CASRNSGLETQYF. CDR3 coding DNA: TGTGCCAGCAGAAACAGCGGGTTGGAGACCCAGTACTTC.

J is TRBJ2-7 and V is TRBV5-1; 9 positions agree with TRBD1. Germline V gene lookup returns CDR1 SGHRS and CDR2 YFSETQ. V lost 2 bases to trimming and J lost 2 bases; unmatched junction nucleotides: 5. The CDR3 contains 15 residues. CDR3 residues: CASSLQGADAYEQYF. The CDR3 DNA reads TGCGCCAGCAGCTTACAGGGGGCCGATGCCTACGAGCAGTACTTC.

The chain uses TRBV6-5 and TRBJ2-4, with TRBD2 as a possible D gene (5 bases). Trimming shortened V by 8 bases and J by 7 bases, and 15 bases separated the two germline ends. Germline CDR1 MNHEY, CDR2 SVGAGI. There are 13 residues in the CDR3. The CDR3 DNA is TGTGCCAGCCGCTCCCCGGGGTTGAACATTCAGTACTTC. It codes for CASRSPGLNIQYF.

Only a few counts were recorded for this clone. V is TRBV5-1 and J is TRBJ1-6, with a weak D call TRBD1 (5 bases). V shed 2 bases and J shed 9 bases, with 18 bases lying between them. The length of the CDR3 is 16 residues. Germline values: CDR1 SGHRS, CDR2 YFSETQ. CDR3 residues: CASSFSPGQTSSPLHF. CDR3 DNA sequence: TGCGCCAGCAGCTTTTCCCCAGGGCAAACGAGTTCACCCCTCCACTTT. Together with reference TRBV5-1 and TRBJ1-6, the CDR3 gives the full variable domain: KAGVTQTPRYLIKTRGQQVTLSCSPISGHRSVSWYQQTPGQGLQFLFEYFSETQRNKGNFPGRFSGRQFSNSRSEMNVSTLELGDSALYLCASSFSPGQTSSPLHFGNGTRLTVT.

V is TRBV9 and J is TRBJ2-1; TRBD2 matches 7 bases. Losses at the gene ends were 0 bases for V and 6 bases for J; bases not matched to a gene: 6. This CDR3 contains 15 residues. From germline, CDR1 is SGDLS and CDR2 YYNGEE. CDR3 amino acids: CASSVDRGRVNEQFF. The CDR3 DNA reads as TGTGCCAGCAGCGTAGATCGGGGGAGGGTCAATGAGCAGTTCTTC. Full variable domain (rest looked up from reference TRBV9 and TRBJ2-1): DSGVTQTPKHLITATGQRVTLRCSPRSGDLSVYWYQQSLDQGLQFLIQYYNGEERAKGNILERFSAQQFPDLHSELNLSSLELGDSALYFCASSVDRGRVNEQFFGPGTRLTVL.

About this clone itself: The same CDR3 can be traced to other DNA sequences in this sample. The chain links TRBV19 to TRBJ2-7; 9 bases fit TRBD2. The germline V gene encodes CDR1 LNHDA and CDR2 SQIVND (reference sequence). With V trimmed by 3 bases and J by 0 bases, 6 bases remained unmatched. The CDR3 spans 16 residues. As DNA, the CDR3 is TGTGCCAGTAGTATTTCCGGGACTAGCTCCTCCTACGAGCAGTACTTC. Translating it yields CASSISGTSSSYEQYF. The full variable domain, with the rest looked up from reference TRBV19 and TRBJ2-7, is DGGITQSPKYLFRKEGQNVTLSCEQNLNHDAMYWYRQDPGQGLRLIYYSQIVNDFQKGDIAEGYSVSREKKESFPLTVTSAQKNPTAFYLCASSISGTSSSYEQYFGPGTRLTVT.

The chain is built from TRBV5-1 and TRBJ2-7, with D perhaps TRBD1 (5 bases). The CDR3 totals 14 residues. V lost 1 base, J lost 0 bases, and 8 bases lay in between. CDR1 and CDR2 from the germline V gene are SGHRS and YFSETQ. The CDR3: CASSLRQPSYEQYF. In DNA, the CDR3 is TGCGCCAGCAGCTTGAGACAGCCCTCCTACGAGCAGTACTTC.

CDR3 amino acids: CASSSREASSSGANVLTF. The CDR3 nucleotides read TGTGCCAGCAGCTCCAGGGAAGCGTCCTCCTCTGGGGCCAACGTCCTGACTTTC. The chain is built from TRBV7-6 and TRBJ2-6, with D possibly being TRBD1 (5 bases). Germline CDR1 is SGHVS and CDR2 is FNYEAQ. The CDR3 spans 18 residues. V lost 4 bases and J 0 bases, leaving 16 bases between the germline ends.

This rearrangement joins TRBV6-6 to TRBJ2-1, with 8 bases fitting TRBD2. The CDR3 has 14 residues. Germline values: CDR1 MNHNY, CDR2 SVGAGI (reference sequence). V was pared by 6 bases and J by 6 bases, with 7 bases of the junction left unmatched. The CDR3 protein is CASRPGLAPNEQFF. CDR3 bases: TGTGCCAGCAGACCCGGACTAGCCCCCAATGAGCAGTTCTTC.

This chain uses TRBV7-8 with TRBJ1-1, with D tentatively TRBD1 (6 bases). V was cut by 5 bases and J by 3 bases, with 13 bases left in between. Germline CDR1 reads SGHVS; CDR2 reads FQNEAQ. The CDR3 loop spans 14 amino acids. Here the CDR3 reads CASSQGRGDTEAFF. The CDR3 DNA sequence: TGTGCCAGCAGCCAGGGGAGGGGGGACACTGAAGCTTTCTTT.

This clone has a single count. The rearrangement uses TRBV3-1 (or the pseudogene TRBV3-2) and TRBJ2-7, with TRBD1 matching over 8 bases. V was clipped by 0 bases and J by 6 bases; unmatched bases: 7. CDR1 and CDR2 from the germline V gene are LGHDT and YNNKEL (reference sequence). CDR3 length: 15 residues. As DNA, the CDR3 is TGTGCCAGCAGCCAAGATAGACCAGGGGGCTCCGAGCAGTACTTC. This sequence encodes CASSQDRPGGSEQYF.

The chain links TRBV20-1 to TRBJ1-5, with D possibly being TRBD1 (6 bases). The CDR3 spans 14 residues. Germline lookup yields CDR1 DFQATT and CDR2 SNEGSKA (reference sequence). V shed 3 bases and J shed 6 bases, with 15 bases lying between them. The CDR3 bases are TGCAGTGCTAGTCAGGGGCTCTTTGTTCAGCCCCAGCATTTT. This codes for CSASQGLFVQPQHF.

The chain joins TRBV4-1 to TRBJ2-2; D not certain. There are 16 residues in the CDR3. CDR1 and CDR2 from the germline V gene are MGHRA and YSYEKL. Trimming stripped 1 base from V and 3 bases from J, with 12 bases between. The CDR3 DNA reads as TGCGCCAGCAGCCAAGGGGTAAAACAGCACACCGGGGAGCTGTTTTTT. Translated, it gives CASSQGVKQHTGELFF.

This chain connects TRBV14 to TRBJ1-2; 11 bases are a match to TRBD1. In germline, CDR1 is SGHDN, CDR2 FVKESK. V shed 4 bases, J shed 3 bases, and the junction held 7 bases outside the gene matches. The length of the CDR3 is 16 residues. CDR3 region: CASSRFPGQGDYGYTF. The CDR3 DNA sequence: TGTGCCAGCAGCCGATTTCCGGGACAGGGGGACTATGGCTACACCTTC.

The gene calls are TRBV6-2 or TRBV6-3 and TRBJ1-2, with TRBD1 identical over 8 bases. Germline V lookup: CDR1 MNHEY, CDR2 SVGEGT. The CDR3 contains 15 residues. After removal of 2 bases from V and 8 bases from J, the junction contained 10 bases not matched to a gene. The CDR3 DNA reads TGTGCCAGCAGTTACACCTCCGGACAGGGCGGAGGCTACACCTTC. Translation gives CASSYTSGQGGGYTF.

The rearrangement uses TRBV5-1 and TRBJ2-7; 9 positions match TRBD1. The J segment lost 6 bases and the V segment lost 3 bases, leaving 7 bases of the junction unmatched. From germline, CDR1 is SGHRS and CDR2 YFSETQ. The CDR3 consists of 14 residues. CDR3 residues: CASSSSDRGGEQYF. For the CDR3, the DNA is TGCGCCAGCAGCTCCTCGGACAGGGGAGGCGAGCAGTACTTC. The full variable domain, completed using reference TRBV5-1 and TRBJ2-7, is KAGVTQTPRYLIKTRGQQVTLSCSPISGHRSVSWYQQTPGQGLQFLFEYFSETQRNKGNFPGRFSGRQFSNSRSEMNVSTLELGDSALYLCASSSSDRGGEQYFGPGTRLTVT.

This sequence joins TRBV7-9 and TRBJ1-1; D is undetermined. Germline V gene data show CDR1 as SEHNR and CDR2 as FQNEAQ (reference sequence). V was shortened by 5 bases and J by 2 bases, with 15 bases between the two germline ends. CDR3 length equals 15 residues. The CDR3 sequence: CASSKSGLSNTEAFF. In nucleotides, the CDR3 is TGTGCCAGCAGCAAAAGCGGGCTTTCCAACACTGAAGCTTTCTTT. The full variable domain, rest sourced from reference TRBV7-9 and TRBJ1-1, is DTGVSQNPRHKITKRGQNVTFRCDPISEHNRLYWYRQTLGQGPEFLTYFQNEAQLEKSRLLSDRFSAERPKGSFSTLEIQRTEQGDSAMYLCASSKSGLSNTEAFFGQGTRLTVV.

The chain recombines TRBV30 with TRBJ2-2, with D maybe TRBD1 (5 bases). Per germline, CDR1 GTSNPN and CDR2 SVGIG (reference sequence). Deletions cut 0 bases from V and 6 bases from J, with 11 bases between. CDR3 size: 14 residues. The CDR3 coding sequence is TGTGCCTGGAGTGTATCCAGGGTAGCCGGGGAGCTGTTTTTT. Amino acid sequence: CAWSVSRVAGELFF. The full variable domain, with the rest looked up from reference TRBV30 and TRBJ2-2, is SQTIHQWPATLVQPVGSPLSLECTVEGTSNPNLYWYRQAAGRGLQLLFYSVGIGQISSEVPQNLSASRPQDRQFILSSKKLLLSDSGFYLCAWSVSRVAGELFFGEGSRLTVL.

The chain uses TRBV12-3 or TRBV12-4 and TRBJ2-2; 8 bases are shared with TRBD2. The CDR3 has 13 residues. The J segment lost 4 bases and the V segment lost 11 bases, leaving 6 bases of the junction unmatched. The CDR3, as DNA: TGTGCCGCTAGAGCGGGGGTCACCGGGGAGCTGTTTTTT. Its translation: CAARAGVTGELFF.

The V gene is TRBV7-8, the J gene TRBJ1-3, with 7 bases identical to TRBD1. The J segment lost 4 bases and the V segment lost 1 base, leaving 10 bases of the junction unmatched. This CDR3 has 17 residues. The germline gives CDR1 SGHVS, CDR2 FQNEAQ. This chain's CDR3 is CASSLGLRQGRGNTIYF. The CDR3 nucleotides read TGTGCCAGCAGCTTAGGCCTACGACAGGGTAGAGGAAACACCATATATTTT.

The chain carries TRBV12-3 or TRBV12-4 and TRBJ2-7; a possible D gene is TRBD1 (6 bases). Trimming pared 7 bases from V and 5 bases from J, leaving 12 bases between. This CDR3 is 12 amino acids long. CDR3 bases: TGTGCCAGCAAAACAGGGAAGAACGAGCAGTACTTC. Amino acids: CASKTGKNEQYF.

The chain recombines TRBV18 with TRBJ1-4, with TRBD1 as a possible D gene (5 bases). V lost 10 bases and J 5 bases, leaving 11 bases between the germline ends. Germline CDR1 is KGHSH and CDR2 is LQKENI. The CDR3 covers 12 residues. The CDR3 region is CATAGRNEKLFF. The CDR3 nucleotides read TGTGCCACGGCAGGGAGGAATGAAAAACTGTTTTTT.

This clone was seen a handful of times. The chain joins TRBV28 to TRBJ1-1, with a tentative D call TRBD1 (6 bases). The germline gives CDR1 MDHEN, CDR2 SYDVKM. V was pared by 5 bases and J by 4 bases, with 20 bases between. The CDR3 consists of 16 residues. This CDR3 reads CASSRPPGGRGTEAFF. CDR3 nucleotide sequence: TGTGCCAGCAGTCGCCCCCCGGGGGGGCGCGGCACTGAAGCTTTCTTT.

J is TRBJ2-7 and V is TRBV28; TRBD1 matches 7 bases. V was pared by 3 bases and J by 3 bases, with 14 bases of the junction left unmatched. The CDR3 is made up of 17 amino acids. Germline CDR1 reads MDHEN; CDR2 reads SYDVKM. In DNA form, the CDR3 reads TGTGCCAGCAGTTTCCCTTTGAGGGGGCGCGAAAGCTACGAGCAGTACTTC. Residues: CASSFPLRGRESYEQYF.

Only one count was recorded for this clone. The rearrangement uses TRBV10-2 and TRBJ1-1; a weak D match, TRBD1 (5 bases). The germline gives CDR1 WSHSY, CDR2 SAAADI. The CDR3 has 13 residues. Trimming removed 5 bases from V and 7 bases from J, with 14 bases in between. The CDR3 DNA is TGCGCCAGCAGTATGGCAGGGTATATTGAAGCTTTCTTT. It yields the protein CASSMAGYIEAFF.

This clone was seen a few times. J is TRBJ1-6 and V is TRBV30, with D hard to call. The CDR3 is 10 amino acids. V was trimmed by 3 bases and J by 14 bases, leaving 8 bases between them. Germline lookup yields CDR1 GTSNPN and CDR2 SVGIG (reference sequence). DNA for the CDR3: TGTGCCTGGAGATCGAGGTCCCTCCACTTT. Protein sequence: CAWRSRSLHF.

The V and J genes are TRBV5-1 and TRBJ2-7; D is ambiguous. CDR3 length: 16 residues. Germline V lookup: CDR1 SGHRS, CDR2 YFSETQ. Deletions cut 1 base from V and 6 bases from J, with 20 bases between. CDR3 nucleotide sequence: TGCGCCAGCAGCTTGTCAATGGGCGCATCACCCCCCGAGCAGTACTTC. Translated, it gives CASSLSMGASPPEQYF.

The V and J genes are TRBV19 and TRBJ2-7, with TRBD1 as a possible D gene (5 bases). With 5 bases removed from V and 3 bases from J, the gap between germline ends came to 17 bases. The CDR3 consists of 15 residues. The V gene's germline CDR1 is LNHDA and CDR2 SQIVND (reference sequence). The CDR3 DNA reads as TGTGCCAGTAGTGGATTCTCACAAGACAGCTACGAGCAGTACTTC. Protein: CASSGFSQDSYEQYF.

The J gene is TRBJ1-1, the V gene TRBV30; D is perhaps TRBD1 (5 bases). Germline V gene lookup returns CDR1 GTSNPN and CDR2 SVGIG (reference sequence). The ends were cut back, 5 bases at V and 0 bases at J, with 13 bases in the middle. CDR3 length equals 14 residues. CDR3 coding DNA: TGTGCCTGGCGGGAGGGGACTTTGAACACTGAAGCTTTCTTT. It codes for CAWREGTLNTEAFF.

The V call is TRBV3-1 (or the pseudogene TRBV3-2), the J call TRBJ1-1; 10 bases line up with TRBD1. This CDR3 comprises 15 residues. CDR1 LGHDT and CDR2 YNNKEL come from the germline V gene (reference sequence). V lost 4 bases to trimming and J lost 4 bases; unmatched junction nucleotides: 6. The CDR3 bases are TGTGCCAGCAGCCCCACCGGGACAGGGGCCACTGAAGCTTTCTTT. Its protein is CASSPTGTGATEAFF.

The table lists this clone with a few counts. The J gene is TRBJ1-1, the V gene TRBV28; no firm D call. Germline-derived CDR1 and CDR2 are MDHEN and SYDVKM. V was shortened by 7 bases and J by 2 bases, with 20 bases between the two germline ends. The CDR3 sequence is 16 residues long. DNA for the CDR3: TGTGCCAGCACCTCAGGCCGAAGTGTGGTAAACACTGAAGCTTTCTTT. Translation: CASTSGRSVVNTEAFF.